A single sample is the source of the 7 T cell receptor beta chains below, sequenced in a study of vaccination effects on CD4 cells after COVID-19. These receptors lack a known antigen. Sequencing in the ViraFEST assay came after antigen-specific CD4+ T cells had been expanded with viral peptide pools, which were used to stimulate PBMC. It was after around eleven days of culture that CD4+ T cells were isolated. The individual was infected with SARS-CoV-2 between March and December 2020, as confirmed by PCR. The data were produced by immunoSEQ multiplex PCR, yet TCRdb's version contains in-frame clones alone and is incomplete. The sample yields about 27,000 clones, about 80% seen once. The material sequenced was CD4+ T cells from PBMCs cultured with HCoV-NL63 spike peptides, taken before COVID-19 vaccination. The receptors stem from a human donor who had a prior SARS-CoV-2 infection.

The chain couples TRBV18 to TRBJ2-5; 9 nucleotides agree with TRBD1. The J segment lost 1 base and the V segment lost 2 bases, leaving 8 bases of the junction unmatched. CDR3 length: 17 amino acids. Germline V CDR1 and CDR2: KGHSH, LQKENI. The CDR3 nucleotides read TGTGCCAGCTCACCAAGGACAGGGGTTAGTGGCCAAGAGACCCAGTACTTC. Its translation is CASSPRTGVSGQETQYF.

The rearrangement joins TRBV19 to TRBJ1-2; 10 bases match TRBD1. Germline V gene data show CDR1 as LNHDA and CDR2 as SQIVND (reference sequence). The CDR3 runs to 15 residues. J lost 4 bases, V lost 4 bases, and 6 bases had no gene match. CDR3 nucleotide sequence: TGTGCCAGTAGTACCAGGACAGGGGGGCTCTATGGCTACACCTTC. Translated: CASSTRTGGLYGYTF. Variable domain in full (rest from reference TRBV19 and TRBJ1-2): DGGITQSPKYLFRKEGQNVTLSCEQNLNHDAMYWYRQDPGQGLRLIYYSQIVNDFQKGDIAEGYSVSREKKESFPLTVTSAQKNPTAFYLCASSTRTGGLYGYTFGSGTRLTVV.

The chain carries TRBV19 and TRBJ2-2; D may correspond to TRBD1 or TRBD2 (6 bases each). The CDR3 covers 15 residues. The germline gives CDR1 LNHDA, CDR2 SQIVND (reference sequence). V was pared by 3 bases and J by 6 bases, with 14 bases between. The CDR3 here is CASSINRDLAGELFF. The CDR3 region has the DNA TGTGCCAGTAGTATTAACAGGGACTTAGCCGGGGAGCTGTTTTTT.

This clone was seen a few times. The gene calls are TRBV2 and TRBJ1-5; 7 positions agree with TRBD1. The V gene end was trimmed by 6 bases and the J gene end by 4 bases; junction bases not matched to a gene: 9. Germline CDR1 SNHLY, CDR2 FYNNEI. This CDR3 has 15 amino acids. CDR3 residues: CASRQDRVGNQPQHF. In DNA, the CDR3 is TGTGCCAGCAGACAAGACAGGGTCGGAAATCAGCCCCAGCATTTT.

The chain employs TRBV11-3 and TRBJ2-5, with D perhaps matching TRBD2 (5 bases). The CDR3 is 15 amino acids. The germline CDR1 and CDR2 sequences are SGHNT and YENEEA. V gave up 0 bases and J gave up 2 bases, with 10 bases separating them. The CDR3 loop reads CASSLDRGSQETQYF. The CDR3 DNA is TGTGCCAGCAGCTTAGATCGAGGGTCTCAAGAGACCCAGTACTTC.

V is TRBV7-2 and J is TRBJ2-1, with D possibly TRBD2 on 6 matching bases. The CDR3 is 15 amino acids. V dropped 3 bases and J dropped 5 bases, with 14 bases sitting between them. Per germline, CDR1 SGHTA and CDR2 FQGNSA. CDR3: CASSFSGGGHNEQFF. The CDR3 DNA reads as TGTGCCAGCAGCTTTAGCGGAGGTGGTCACAATGAGCAGTTCTTC.

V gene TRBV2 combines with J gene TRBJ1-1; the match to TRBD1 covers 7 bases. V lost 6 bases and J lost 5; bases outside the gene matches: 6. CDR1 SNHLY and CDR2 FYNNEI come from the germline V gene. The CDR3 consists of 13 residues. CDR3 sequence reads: CASRNRGMTEAFF. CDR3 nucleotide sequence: TGTGCCAGCAGGAACAGGGGAATGACTGAAGCTTTCTTT.